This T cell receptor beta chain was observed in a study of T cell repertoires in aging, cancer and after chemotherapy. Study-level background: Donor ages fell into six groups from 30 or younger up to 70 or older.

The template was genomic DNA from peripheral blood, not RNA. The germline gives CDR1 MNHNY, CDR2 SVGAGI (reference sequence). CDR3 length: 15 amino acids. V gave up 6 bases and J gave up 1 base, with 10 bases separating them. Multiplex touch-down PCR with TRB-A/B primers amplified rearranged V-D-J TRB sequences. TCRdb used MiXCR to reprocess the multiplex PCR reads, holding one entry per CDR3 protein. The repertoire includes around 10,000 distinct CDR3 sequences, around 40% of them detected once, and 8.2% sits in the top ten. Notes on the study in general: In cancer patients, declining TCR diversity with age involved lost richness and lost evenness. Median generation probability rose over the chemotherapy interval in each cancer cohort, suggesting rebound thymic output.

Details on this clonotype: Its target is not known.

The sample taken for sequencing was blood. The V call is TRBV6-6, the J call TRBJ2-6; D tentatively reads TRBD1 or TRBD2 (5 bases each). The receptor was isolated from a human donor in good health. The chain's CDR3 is CASSVRGSGANVLTF. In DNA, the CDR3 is TGTGCCAGCAGCGTGAGGGGTTCTGGGGCCAACGTCCTGACTTTC.